This T cell receptor (beta chain) was identified in a study of blood T cells in healthy people across ages. The CDR3 covers 17 residues. Per germline, CDR1 MNHEY and CDR2 SVGEGT. The V end lost 2 bases, the J end lost 0 bases, and 16 bases lay between the germline ends. Sample-barcoded 5' priming and a J-beta primer mix drove a second PCR of about 6 to 11 cycles. TCRdb recomputed calls from the 5' RACE reads with MiXCR, one row per CDR3 protein. In the table there are about 780,000 distinct CDR3 sequences, more than 25% of which are singletons. This sample was also put to use in a study of T cells of mothers and their children.

The gene calls are TRBV6-2 or TRBV6-3 and TRBJ2-5; D unclear. The sample taken for sequencing was blood. The sequence derives from a boy aged 5-17 years in good health. The CDR3 loop is CASSYPMARPYQETQYF. The CDR3, as DNA: TGTGCCAGCAGTTACCCCATGGCCAGACCGTACCAAGAGACCCAGTACTTC.